This T cell receptor (beta chain) was obtained from a study of blood T cells in healthy people across ages. The CDR3 runs 18 residues. Germline CDR1 MGHRA, CDR2 YSYEKL. The J segment lost 3 bases and the V segment lost 4 bases, leaving 12 bases of the junction unmatched. Every participating donor contributed roughly 10 milliliters of peripheral blood through a draw. Sample-barcoded 5' priming and a J-beta primer mix drove a second PCR of about 6 to 11 cycles. TCRdb passed the 5' RACE reads through MiXCR, listing each CDR3 protein once. The sample gives some 1.8 million distinct CDR3 sequences, 30% to 40% of which show up once; more than 20% is in the top ten. With respect to this clonotype: The antigen is not known.

The study's findings and limits: With age, beta diversity per million T cells declined roughly linearly, significantly by about 37. Long-lived and aged donors differed, with more naive CD4+ cells and higher diversity in the long-lived.

This sequence originates from a human donor in good health. Sequenced: blood. This chain joins TRBV4-1 and TRBJ2-3; 11 positions match TRBD2. The CDR3 region has the DNA TGCGCCAGCAGCCTTCGGCTAGCGGGGGGTATTAGGACAGATACGCAGTATTTT. Amino acid sequence: CASSLRLAGGIRTDTQYF.